This T cell receptor (beta chain) was documented in a study of OX40 agonist ivuxolimab in advanced cancers. Profiling relied on immunoSEQ multiplex PCR, and the TCRdb table lists in-frame clones only, not all of them. In the table there are 35,000 to 55,000 clones, around 88% of which are singletons. V shed 3 bases and J shed 5 bases, with 16 bases lying between them. Germline CDR1 and CDR2: MNHEY and SMNVEV (reference sequence). The length of the CDR3 is 16 residues. The chain couples TRBV27 to TRBJ2-2, with D perhaps matching TRBD2 (7 bases). The source material was CD4+ or CD8+ T cells sorted from blood, sampled in a trial of the OX40 agonist ivuxolimab. This clonotype was sampled from an adult with an advanced solid tumor such as melanoma, head and neck, liver or kidney cancer. CDR3 in DNA: TGTGCCAGCAGTTTTGGGGGGGCCACGAGGACCGGGGAGCTGTTTTTT. Translated: CASSFGGATRTGELFF.